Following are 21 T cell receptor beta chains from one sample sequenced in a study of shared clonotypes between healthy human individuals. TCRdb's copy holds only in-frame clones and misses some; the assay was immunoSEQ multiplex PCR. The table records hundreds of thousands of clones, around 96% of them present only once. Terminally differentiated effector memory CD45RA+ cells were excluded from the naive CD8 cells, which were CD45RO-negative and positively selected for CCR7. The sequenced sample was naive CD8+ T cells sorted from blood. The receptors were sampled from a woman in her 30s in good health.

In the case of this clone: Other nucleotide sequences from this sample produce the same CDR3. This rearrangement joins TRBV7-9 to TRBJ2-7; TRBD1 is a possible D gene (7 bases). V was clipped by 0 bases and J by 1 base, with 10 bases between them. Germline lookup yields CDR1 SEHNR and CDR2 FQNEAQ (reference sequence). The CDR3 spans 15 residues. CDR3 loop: CASSLASGGSYEQYF. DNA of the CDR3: TGTGCCAGCAGCTTAGCTTCAGGGGGGTCCTACGAGCAGTACTTC.

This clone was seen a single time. The CDR3 sequence: CASNSGGNEQFF. CDR3 DNA: TGTGCCAGCAACTCCGGGGGGAATGAGCAGTTCTTC. The rearrangement uses TRBV9 and TRBJ2-1; the match to TRBD2 covers 7 bases. Germline V lookup: CDR1 SGDLS, CDR2 YYNGEE. This CDR3 contains 12 residues. Trimming took 6 bases from V and 7 from J; bases not matched to a gene: 4.

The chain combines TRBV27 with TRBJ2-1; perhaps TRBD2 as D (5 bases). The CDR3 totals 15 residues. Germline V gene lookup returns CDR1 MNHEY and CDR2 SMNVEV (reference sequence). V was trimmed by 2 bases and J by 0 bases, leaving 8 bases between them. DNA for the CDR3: TGTGCCAGCAGTTTAGAGGGCGGCTCCTACAATGAGCAGTTCTTC. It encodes CASSLEGGSYNEQFF.

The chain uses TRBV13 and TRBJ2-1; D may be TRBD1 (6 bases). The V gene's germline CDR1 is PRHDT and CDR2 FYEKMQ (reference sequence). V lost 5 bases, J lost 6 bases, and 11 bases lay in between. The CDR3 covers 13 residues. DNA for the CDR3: TGTGCCAGCAGCCCTAGAGGGGGCAATGAGCAGTTCTTC. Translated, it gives CASSPRGGNEQFF.

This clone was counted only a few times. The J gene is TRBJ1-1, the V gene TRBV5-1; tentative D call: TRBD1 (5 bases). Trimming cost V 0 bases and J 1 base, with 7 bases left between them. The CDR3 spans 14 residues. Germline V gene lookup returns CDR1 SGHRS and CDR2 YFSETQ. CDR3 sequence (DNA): TGCGCCAGCAGCTTGGCCAGGGCGAACACTGAAGCTTTCTTT. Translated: CASSLARANTEAFF. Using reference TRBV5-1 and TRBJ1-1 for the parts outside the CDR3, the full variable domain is KAGVTQTPRYLIKTRGQQVTLSCSPISGHRSVSWYQQTPGQGLQFLFEYFSETQRNKGNFPGRFSGRQFSNSRSEMNVSTLELGDSALYLCASSLARANTEAFFGQGTRLTVV.

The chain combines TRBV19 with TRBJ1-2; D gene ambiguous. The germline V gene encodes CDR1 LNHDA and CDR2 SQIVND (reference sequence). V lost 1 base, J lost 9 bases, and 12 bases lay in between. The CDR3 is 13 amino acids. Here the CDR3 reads CASSIGRTGSYTF. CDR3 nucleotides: TGTGCCAGTAGTATAGGGCGGACCGGAAGCTACACCTTC.

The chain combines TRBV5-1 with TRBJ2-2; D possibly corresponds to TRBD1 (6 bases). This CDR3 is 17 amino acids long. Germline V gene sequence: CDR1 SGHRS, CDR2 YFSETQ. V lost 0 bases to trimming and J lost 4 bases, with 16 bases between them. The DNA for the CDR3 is TGCGCCAGCAGCTTGGAAGTCGGGACACCTACCACCGGGGAGCTGTTTTTT. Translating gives CASSLEVGTPTTGELFF. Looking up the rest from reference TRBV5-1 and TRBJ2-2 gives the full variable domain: KAGVTQTPRYLIKTRGQQVTLSCSPISGHRSVSWYQQTPGQGLQFLFEYFSETQRNKGNFPGRFSGRQFSNSRSEMNVSTLELGDSALYLCASSLEVGTPTTGELFFGEGSRLTVL.

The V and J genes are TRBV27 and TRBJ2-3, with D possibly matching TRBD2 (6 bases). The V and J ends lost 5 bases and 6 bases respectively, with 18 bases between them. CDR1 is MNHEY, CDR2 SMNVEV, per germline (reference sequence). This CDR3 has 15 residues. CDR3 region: CASSPGLPRGDTQYF. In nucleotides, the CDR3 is TGTGCCAGCAGTCCAGGACTGCCCCGGGGGGATACGCAGTATTTT.

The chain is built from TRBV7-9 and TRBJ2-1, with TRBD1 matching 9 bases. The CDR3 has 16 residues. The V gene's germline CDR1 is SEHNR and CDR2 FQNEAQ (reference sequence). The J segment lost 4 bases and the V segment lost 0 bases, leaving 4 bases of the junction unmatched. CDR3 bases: TGTGCCAGCAGCTTAGCTTACGGGACAGGGTACAATGAGCAGTTCTTC. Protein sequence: CASSLAYGTGYNEQFF.

The CDR3 bases are TGTGCCAGCAGTTTTGGGACAGTCTCTAACTATGGCTACACCTTC. This encodes CASSFGTVSNYGYTF. V gene TRBV28 combines with J gene TRBJ1-2, with 7 nucleotides matching TRBD1. V trimming: 3 bases; J trimming: 0 bases; junction bases outside the gene matches: 4. This CDR3 is built from 15 residues. Germline V lookup: CDR1 MDHEN, CDR2 SYDVKM.

The CDR3 region has the DNA TGTGCCAGCAGCTTTGCGAGCGGGGACACAGATACGCAGTATTTT. This sequence encodes CASSFASGDTDTQYF. The V call is TRBV7-2, the J call TRBJ2-3; 7 bases fit TRBD2. The CDR3 runs to 15 residues. J gave up 2 bases and V 3 bases, and 5 bases lay outside the gene matches. Germline assignment: CDR1 SGHTA and CDR2 FQGNSA.

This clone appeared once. The CDR3 DNA sequence: TGTGCCAGCAGCCCACATGACGGATCTATCACAGATACGCAGTATTTT. This translates into CASSPHDGSITDTQYF. V and J are TRBV4-2 and TRBJ2-3; no reliable D call. Trimming pared 4 bases from V and 2 bases from J, leaving 16 bases between. The CDR3 consists of 16 residues. Germline V gene sequence: CDR1 LGHNA, CDR2 YNFKEQ.

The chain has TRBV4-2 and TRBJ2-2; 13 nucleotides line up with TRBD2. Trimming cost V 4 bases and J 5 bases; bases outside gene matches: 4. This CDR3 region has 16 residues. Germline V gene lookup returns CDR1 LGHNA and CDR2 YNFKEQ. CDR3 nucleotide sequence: TGTGCCAGCAGCCCCAGACTAGCGGGAGGTACCGGGGAGCTGTTTTTT. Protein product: CASSPRLAGGTGELFF.

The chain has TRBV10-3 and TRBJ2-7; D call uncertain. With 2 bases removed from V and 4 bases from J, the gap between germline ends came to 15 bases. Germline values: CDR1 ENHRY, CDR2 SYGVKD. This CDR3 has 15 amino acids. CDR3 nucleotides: TGTGCCATCAGTGAGCCAGGAAAATTAAAATACGAGCAGTACTTC. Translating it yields CAISEPGKLKYEQYF.

DNA of the CDR3: TGTGCCAGCAGCACACAGGGATACGAGCAGTACTTC. Translating gives CASSTQGYEQYF. The chain has TRBV13 and TRBJ2-7; TRBD1 might be the D (6 bases). CDR1 is PRHDT, CDR2 FYEKMQ, per germline (reference sequence). V lost 5 bases to trimming and J lost 4 bases, with 9 bases between them. The CDR3 sequence is 12 residues long.

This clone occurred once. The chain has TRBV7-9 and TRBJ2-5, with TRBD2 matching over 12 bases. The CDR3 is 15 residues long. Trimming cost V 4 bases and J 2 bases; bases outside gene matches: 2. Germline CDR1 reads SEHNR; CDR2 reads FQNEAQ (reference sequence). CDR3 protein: CASSWTSGKQETQYF. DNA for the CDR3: TGTGCCAGCAGCTGGACTAGCGGGAAGCAAGAGACCCAGTACTTC.

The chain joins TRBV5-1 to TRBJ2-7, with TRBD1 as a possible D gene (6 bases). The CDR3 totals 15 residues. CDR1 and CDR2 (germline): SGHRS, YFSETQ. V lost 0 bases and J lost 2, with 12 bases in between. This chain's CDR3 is CASSLADRTAYEQYF. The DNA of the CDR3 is TGCGCCAGCAGCTTGGCAGACAGGACAGCCTACGAGCAGTACTTC.

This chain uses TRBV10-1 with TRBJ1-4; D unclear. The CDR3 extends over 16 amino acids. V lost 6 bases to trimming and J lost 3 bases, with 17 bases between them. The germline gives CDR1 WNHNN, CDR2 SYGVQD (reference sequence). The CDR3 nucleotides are TGCGCCAGCAGAACCGGACCCAAACGGGCTAATGAAAAACTGTTTTTT. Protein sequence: CASRTGPKRANEKLFF.

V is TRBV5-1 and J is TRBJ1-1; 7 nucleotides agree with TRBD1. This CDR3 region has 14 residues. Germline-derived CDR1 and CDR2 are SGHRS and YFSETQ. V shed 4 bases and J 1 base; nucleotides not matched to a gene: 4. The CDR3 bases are TGCGCCAGCAGCGAGAGGACAGGGAACACTGAAGCTTTCTTT. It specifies CASSERTGNTEAFF.

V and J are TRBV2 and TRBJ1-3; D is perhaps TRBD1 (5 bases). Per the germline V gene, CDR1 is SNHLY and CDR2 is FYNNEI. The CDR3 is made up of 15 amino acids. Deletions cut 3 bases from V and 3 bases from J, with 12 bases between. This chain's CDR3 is CASSDEGSGGNTIYF. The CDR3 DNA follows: TGTGCCAGCAGTGATGAGGGGAGCGGTGGAAACACCATATATTTT.

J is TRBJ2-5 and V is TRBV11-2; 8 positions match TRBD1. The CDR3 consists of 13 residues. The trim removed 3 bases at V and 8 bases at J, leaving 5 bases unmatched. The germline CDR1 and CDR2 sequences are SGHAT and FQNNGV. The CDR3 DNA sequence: TGTGCCAGCAGCTTCCAGGGGGCGTTAACCCAGTACTTC. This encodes CASSFQGALTQYF.